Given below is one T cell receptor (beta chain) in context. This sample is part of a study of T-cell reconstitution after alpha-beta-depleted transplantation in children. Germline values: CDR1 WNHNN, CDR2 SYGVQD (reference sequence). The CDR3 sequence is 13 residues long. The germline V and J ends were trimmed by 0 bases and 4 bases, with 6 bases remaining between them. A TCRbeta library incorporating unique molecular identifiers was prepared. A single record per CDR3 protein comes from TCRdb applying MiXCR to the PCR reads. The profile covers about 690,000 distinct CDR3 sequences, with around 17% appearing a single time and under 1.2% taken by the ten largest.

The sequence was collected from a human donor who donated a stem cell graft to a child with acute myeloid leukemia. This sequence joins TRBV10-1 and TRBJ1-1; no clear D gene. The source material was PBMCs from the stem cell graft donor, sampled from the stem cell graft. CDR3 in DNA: TGCGCCAGCAGTGAGTCGAAGGGCACTGAAGCTTTCTTT. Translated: CASSESKGTEAFF.